This entry features one T cell receptor (beta chain) sequence. The antigen remains undetermined. This entry belongs to a study of OX40 agonist ivuxolimab in advanced cancers. Trimming at V came to 3 bases and at J to 2 bases, leaving 2 bases not matched to a gene. Germline assignment: CDR1 SEHNR and CDR2 FQNEAQ (reference sequence). The CDR3 spans 14 residues. Study-level findings and limits: Partial responders at 0.1-3.0 mg/kg had among the lowest clonal expansion. Expanded peripheral T cells had an undetermined antigen specificity.

The repertoire was sequenced with immunoSEQ multiplex PCR; TCRdb's copy has only in-frame clones and lacks some. The sample contains 55,000 or so clones, approximately 91% of which appear only once. The chain uses TRBV7-9 and TRBJ2-7; 9 bases line up with TRBD1. This clonotype originated in an adult with an advanced solid tumor such as melanoma, head and neck, liver or kidney cancer. Sample: CD4+ or CD8+ T cells sorted from blood, taken in a trial of the OX40 agonist ivuxolimab. The chain's CDR3 is CASSFGQGPYEQYF. The DNA for the CDR3 is TGTGCCAGCAGCTTTGGACAGGGGCCCTACGAGCAGTACTTC.